This T cell receptor (beta chain) was retrieved from a study of cytomegalovirus exposure and HLA in healthy donors. About the study: Among the 398 genotyped donors, 81% were placed in the Caucasian-associated ancestry cluster. Regarding the study as a whole: The classifier reportedly diagnosed cytomegalovirus status with high sensitivity and specificity.

The study ran its PCR with 60 Vbeta and 13 Jbeta primers. The data were produced by immunoSEQ multiplex PCR, yet TCRdb's version contains in-frame clones alone and is incomplete. Here the sample spans 150,000 to 200,000 clones, roughly 77% being singletons. This CDR3 has 15 amino acids. The germline V gene has CDR1 GTSNPN and CDR2 SVGIG (reference sequence). J lost 6 bases, V lost 8 bases, and 11 bases had no gene match. With regard to this clone: What it binds is unknown.

V gene TRBV30 combines with J gene TRBJ2-2; 11 bases map to TRBD2. Sample: PBMCs. This receptor was obtained from a man aged 18-30 years in good health and CMV-seropositive. The CDR3: CAGLLAGVWSGELFF. The CDR3 DNA reads as TGTGCCGGGCTACTAGCGGGAGTCTGGTCCGGGGAGCTGTTTTTT.